This T cell receptor (beta chain) was observed in a study of T cell responses to AZD1222 COVID-19 vaccine. Study-level results: Elevations in Spike-specific TCR breadth and depth followed administration of two AZD1222 doses.

Some clones are missing from TCRdb's copy, which holds only in-frame ones; the method was immunoSEQ multiplex PCR. In the table there are some 150,000 clones, 92% of which are singletons. As regards this clone: Its antigen remains unidentified.

V lost 0 bases and J lost 0, with 15 bases in between. The CDR3 has 17 amino acids. In germline, CDR1 is SGDLS, CDR2 YYNGEE. The V call is TRBV9, the J call TRBJ1-1; D is unclear. The sequences come from peripheral blood, collected on day 0 of AZD1222 vaccination. The clonotype comes from an adult in good health. The CDR3 reads CASSVDSRRLMNTEAFF. The CDR3 bases are TGTGCCAGCAGCGTAGACAGCAGAAGACTTATGAACACTGAAGCTTTCTTT.